A single sample is the source of the 17 T cell receptor beta chains below, sequenced in a study of blood T cell repertoires in COVID-19. The table came from immunoSEQ multiplex PCR; TCRdb's copy has only in-frame clones and leaves some out. This sample has about 160,000 clones, with around four fifths found just once. The sequencing input was peripheral blood. The receptors shown here come from a woman aged 80 or over with active or convalescent COVID-19.

The rearrangement uses TRBV4-3 and TRBJ2-1; 7 positions agree with TRBD1. The germline CDR1 and CDR2 sequences are LGHNA and YSLEER. The CDR3 has 17 amino acids. The ends lost 0 bases at V and 2 bases at J; junction bases unmatched: 7. Here the CDR3 reads CASSQDHGDSPYNEQFF. The CDR3 region has the DNA TGCGCCAGCAGCCAAGATCATGGGGACAGCCCCTACAATGAGCAGTTCTTC.

The chain uses TRBV3-1 (or the pseudogene TRBV3-2) and TRBJ2-4; TRBD1 matches at 7 bases. The CDR3 has 17 residues. V shed 4 bases and J 3 bases; nucleotides not matched to a gene: 12. Germline CDR1 reads LGHDT; CDR2 reads YNNKEL (reference sequence). The CDR3 loop is CASSPKPPGTDKNIQYF. CDR3 in DNA: TGTGCCAGCAGCCCAAAACCGCCCGGGACAGACAAAAACATTCAGTACTTC.

The V gene is TRBV7-2, the J gene TRBJ2-5; 8 positions agree with TRBD2. With V trimmed by 3 bases and J by 2 bases, 5 bases remained unmatched. Looked up from germline, CDR1 is SGHTA and CDR2 is FQGNSA. This CDR3 region has 15 residues. The CDR3 DNA sequence: TGTGCCAGCAGCTTTGGGCGGGGGGTTCAAGAGACCCAGTACTTC. It is translated as CASSFGRGVQETQYF.

This sequence joins TRBV9 and TRBJ1-3; D remains unclear. CDR1 is SGDLS, CDR2 YYNGEE, per germline. The CDR3 runs 14 residues. The V and J ends lost 1 base and 2 bases respectively, with 7 bases between them. DNA for the CDR3: TGTGCCAGCAGCGTACCAGGCGCTGGAAACACCATATATTTT. It encodes CASSVPGAGNTIYF.

V is TRBV9 and J is TRBJ2-2; perhaps TRBD2 as D (7 bases). The CDR3 extends over 16 amino acids. Trimming left V 3 bases short and J 0 bases short, with 12 bases between. The germline gives CDR1 SGDLS, CDR2 YYNGEE. The CDR3 loop reads CASSEGGLPNTGELFF. The CDR3 DNA follows: TGTGCCAGCAGCGAGGGGGGACTACCGAACACCGGGGAGCTGTTTTTT.

The chain recombines TRBV19 with TRBJ2-1, with TRBD1 matching over 9 bases. Per the germline V gene, CDR1 is LNHDA and CDR2 is SQIVND (reference sequence). V lost 3 bases to trimming and J lost 6 bases; unmatched junction nucleotides: 9. The CDR3 extends over 16 amino acids. CDR3 loop: CASSISGTGTSNEQFF. CDR3 sequence (DNA): TGTGCCAGTAGTATTAGTGGGACAGGGACTTCCAATGAGCAGTTCTTC.

The count of this clone is one. The rearrangement joins TRBV19 to TRBJ1-1; TRBD1 aligns across 12 bases. Unmatched junction bases numbered 15, after V lost 7 bases and J lost 3 bases. The CDR3 has 18 amino acids. Germline CDR1 is LNHDA and CDR2 is SQIVND (reference sequence). In DNA form, the CDR3 reads TGTGCCAGTACCCGATGGGGACAGGGGGCCCTGAAGGACACTGAAGCTTTCTTT. Amino acid sequence: CASTRWGQGALKDTEAFF.

This clone was detected once. This CDR3 is CASSILGGVTEAFF. In DNA, the CDR3 is TGTGCCAGTAGTATCCTCGGGGGGGTTACTGAAGCTTTCTTT. The chain combines TRBV19 with TRBJ1-1, with D perhaps matching TRBD1 (5 bases). V gave up 3 bases and J gave up 5 bases, with 13 bases separating them. The CDR3 is made up of 14 amino acids. Germline CDR1 is LNHDA and CDR2 is SQIVND (reference sequence).

This chain uses TRBV7-6 with TRBJ1-1, with D possibly being TRBD1 (5 bases). This CDR3 is built from 11 residues. Germline lookup yields CDR1 SGHVS and CDR2 FNYEAQ. The V and J ends lost 9 bases and 5 bases respectively, with 10 bases between them. The CDR3 is CASQGRTEAFF. The CDR3 nucleotides read TGTGCCAGTCAGGGAAGGACTGAAGCTTTCTTT.

The chain carries TRBV20-1 and TRBJ1-2; D gene unclear. V lost 5 bases, J lost 8 bases, and 12 bases lay in between. In germline, CDR1 is DFQATT, CDR2 SNEGSKA (reference sequence). This CDR3 contains 11 residues. CDR3: CSADVGSGYTF. The DNA of the CDR3 is TGCAGTGCTGACGTGGGGAGCGGCTACACCTTC.

This CDR3 reads CASSEVSPVSYEQYF. The CDR3 DNA reads TGTGCCAGCAGTGAGGTTTCCCCGGTCTCCTACGAGCAGTACTTC. This chain uses TRBV2 with TRBJ2-7, with D unresolved. Trimming left V 3 bases short and J 0 bases short, with 12 bases between. The CDR3 covers 15 residues. Germline values: CDR1 SNHLY, CDR2 FYNNEI.

The chain joins TRBV5-8 to TRBJ2-1; 11 bases map to TRBD1. Germline V CDR1 and CDR2: SGHTS, YDEGEE. The CDR3 is made up of 14 amino acids. Losses at the gene ends were 2 bases for V and 8 bases for J; bases not matched to a gene: 3. The CDR3 reads CASSFGTGGDEQFF. The CDR3 DNA reads as TGTGCCAGCAGCTTCGGGACAGGGGGTGATGAGCAGTTCTTC.

The rearrangement links TRBV6-4 to TRBJ1-2; D remains ambiguous. Trimming cost V 0 bases and J 5 bases, with 7 bases left between them. The germline CDR1 and CDR2 sequences are MRHNA and SNTAGT. This CDR3 comprises 13 residues. This CDR3 reads CASSDSSGYGYTF. The CDR3 region has the DNA TGTGCCAGCAGTGACTCGTCAGGATATGGCTACACCTTC.

This clone was recorded once. The V call is TRBV18, the J call TRBJ1-6; TRBD1 agrees at 9 bases. V shed 6 bases, J shed 5 bases, and the junction held 5 bases outside the gene matches. The CDR3 spans 15 residues. Germline CDR1 is KGHSH and CDR2 is LQKENI. The CDR3 sequence is CASSPDRGNNSPLHF. Here the CDR3 DNA reads TGTGCCAGCTCTCCGGACAGGGGAAATAATTCACCCCTCCACTTT. Based on the CDR3 plus reference TRBV18 and TRBJ1-6, the full variable domain is NAGVMQNPRHLVRRRGQEARLRCSPMKGHSHVYWYRQLPEEGLKFMVYLQKENIIDESGMPKERFSAEFPKEGPSILRIQQVVRGDSAAYFCASSPDRGNNSPLHFGNGTRLTVT.

The chain recombines TRBV7-2 with TRBJ2-3; TRBD1 might be the D (6 bases). Germline lookup yields CDR1 SGHTA and CDR2 FQGNSA. This CDR3 comprises 14 residues. Trimming took off 2 bases at V and 6 bases at J, with 12 bases between the two ends. CDR3 nucleotide sequence: TGTGCCAGCAGCTTATACAGGGAAGGGGATACGCAGTATTTT. This encodes CASSLYREGDTQYF.

The gene calls are TRBV27 and TRBJ2-1, with TRBD1 matching 8 bases. The V and J ends lost 3 bases and 6 bases, in that order; junction bases with no gene match: 7. CDR1 is MNHEY, CDR2 SMNVEV, per germline (reference sequence). CDR3 length equals 15 residues. CDR3 sequence (DNA): TGTGCCAGCAGTTTGAAGTGGACAGGGATCAATGAGCAGTTCTTC. Its protein is CASSLKWTGINEQFF.

This rearrangement joins TRBV30 to TRBJ1-1, with 8 nucleotides matching TRBD1. J gave up 6 bases and V 3 bases, and 3 bases lay outside the gene matches. CDR1 is GTSNPN and CDR2 is SVGIG in the germline V gene (reference sequence). The CDR3 is made up of 12 amino acids. Here the CDR3 DNA reads TGTGCCTGGAGCCCAGGGGGCCCTGAAGCTTTCTTT. Translated: CAWSPGGPEAFF.